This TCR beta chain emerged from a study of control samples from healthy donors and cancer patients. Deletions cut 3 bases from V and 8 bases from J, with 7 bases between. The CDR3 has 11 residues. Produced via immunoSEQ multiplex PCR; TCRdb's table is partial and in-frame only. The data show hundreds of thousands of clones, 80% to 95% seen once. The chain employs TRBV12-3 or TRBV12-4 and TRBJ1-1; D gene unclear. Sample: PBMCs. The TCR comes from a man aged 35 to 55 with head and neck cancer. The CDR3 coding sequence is TGTGCCAGCAGTTTCTGGAGCGAAGCTTTCTTT. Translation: CASSFWSEAFF.